This TCR beta chain is from a study of blood T cell repertoires in COVID-19. Study summary: Donors in the United States, Italy and Spain gave samples during acute or convalescent COVID-19. Sources were T cells, B-cell-depleted T cells, or PBMCs; the material itself was cDNA or gDNA.

Germline loops: CDR1 SGHRS, CDR2 YFSETQ. The CDR3 length is 14 residues. Trimming took off 0 bases at V and 7 bases at J, with 13 bases between the two ends. The Seattle patients, enrolled during active infection, were followed longitudinally. In the authors' workflow: Estimation of nucleated cell counts relied on the amplification of reference gene primers. Generated by immunoSEQ multiplex PCR, the TCRdb table keeps only in-frame clones and is missing some. D and trimming were read from the DNA, whereas the V and J calls and clone size are those reported in that table. Of 220,000 or so clones in the sample, roughly four fifths are singletons; the top ten hold around 8%.

This chain joins TRBV5-1 and TRBJ1-2; possibly TRBD1 for D (5 bases). The sequence was obtained from a woman older than 75 with COVID-19, enrolled during active disease. Sequenced input: peripheral blood. The CDR3 DNA is TGCGCCAGCAGCTTGGAAGGTCAGGGTAGTGGCTACACCTTC. Amino acids: CASSLEGQGSGYTF.